The 4 T cell receptor beta chains below all came from one sample that was sequenced in a study of control samples from healthy donors and cancer patients. Sequencing was performed with immunoSEQ multiplex PCR; in TCRdb, only in-frame clones are kept and a portion is missing. The sample lists about 130,000 clones, more than 70% seen once, with roughly 3.4% in the top ten. The sample taken for sequencing was blood. These receptors were obtained from a man in his forties or fifties in good health.

The chain has TRBV15 and TRBJ2-7, with D possibly TRBD2 on 6 matching bases. The V gene lost 3 bases and the J gene lost 6 bases, with 9 bases spanning the gap. The CDR3 contains 12 residues. Germline CDR1 and CDR2: LNHNV and YYDKDF (reference sequence). For the CDR3, the DNA is TGTGCCACCAGCAGGGCAGCGGGCGAGCAGTACTTC. It translates to CATSRAAGEQYF.

This rearrangement joins TRBV2 to TRBJ1-1, with 7 bases identical to TRBD1. Germline trimming cut 6 bases from V and 2 bases from J; bases unmatched to any gene: 6. CDR1 and CDR2 from the germline V gene are SNHLY and FYNNEI. This CDR3 region has 14 residues. Here the CDR3 reads CASRFTGVNTEAFF. The CDR3, as DNA: TGTGCCAGCAGATTTACAGGGGTCAACACTGAAGCTTTCTTT.

This chain connects TRBV5-4 to TRBJ2-2; D is unclear. The length of the CDR3 is 16 residues. Trimming took off 5 bases at V and 6 bases at J, with 20 bases between the two ends. The germline V gene has CDR1 SGHNT and CDR2 YYREEE (reference sequence). DNA of the CDR3: TGTGCCAGCAGTTCGTGGGATAGTTTTCCCGCCGGGGAGCTGTTTTTT. Translated, it gives CASSSWDSFPAGELFF.

This chain uses TRBV19 with TRBJ2-5; TRBD1 or TRBD2 may be the D gene (6 bases each). CDR3 length equals 16 residues. Germline CDR1 reads LNHDA; CDR2 reads SQIVND (reference sequence). V lost 6 bases, J lost 0 bases, and 17 bases lay in between. This CDR3 reads CASRSLLGGNQETQYF. CDR3 coding DNA: TGTGCCAGTAGGTCCCTCCTCGGGGGCAACCAAGAGACCCAGTACTTC.